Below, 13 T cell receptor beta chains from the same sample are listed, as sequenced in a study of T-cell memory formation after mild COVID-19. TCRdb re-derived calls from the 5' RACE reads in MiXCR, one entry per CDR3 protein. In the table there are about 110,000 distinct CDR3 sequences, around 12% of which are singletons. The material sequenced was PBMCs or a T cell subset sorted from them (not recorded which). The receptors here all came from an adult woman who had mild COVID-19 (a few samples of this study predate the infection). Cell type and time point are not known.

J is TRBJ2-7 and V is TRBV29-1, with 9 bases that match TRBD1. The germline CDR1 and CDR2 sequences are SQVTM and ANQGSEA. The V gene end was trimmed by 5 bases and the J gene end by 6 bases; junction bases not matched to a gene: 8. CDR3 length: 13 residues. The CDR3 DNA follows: TGCAGCGTTCTAGGACAGGGGTGGGGCGAGCAGTACTTC. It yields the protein CSVLGQGWGEQYF.

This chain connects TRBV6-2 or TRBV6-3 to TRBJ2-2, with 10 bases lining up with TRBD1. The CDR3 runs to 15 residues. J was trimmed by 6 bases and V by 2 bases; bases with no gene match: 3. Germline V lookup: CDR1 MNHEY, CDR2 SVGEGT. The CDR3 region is CASSYQGQGAGELFF. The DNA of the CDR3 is TGTGCCAGCAGTTACCAAGGACAGGGGGCCGGGGAGCTGTTTTTT.

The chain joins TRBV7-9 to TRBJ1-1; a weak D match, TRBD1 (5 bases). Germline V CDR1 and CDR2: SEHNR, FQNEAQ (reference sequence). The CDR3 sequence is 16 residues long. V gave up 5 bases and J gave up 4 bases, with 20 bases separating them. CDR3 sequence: CASSPSAGPAGTEAFF. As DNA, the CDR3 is TGTGCCAGCAGCCCATCGGCAGGGCCGGCGGGCACTGAAGCTTTCTTT. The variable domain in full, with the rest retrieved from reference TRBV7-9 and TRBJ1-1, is DTGVSQNPRHKITKRGQNVTFRCDPISEHNRLYWYRQTLGQGPEFLTYFQNEAQLEKSRLLSDRFSAERPKGSFSTLEIQRTEQGDSAMYLCASSPSAGPAGTEAFFGQGTRLTVV.

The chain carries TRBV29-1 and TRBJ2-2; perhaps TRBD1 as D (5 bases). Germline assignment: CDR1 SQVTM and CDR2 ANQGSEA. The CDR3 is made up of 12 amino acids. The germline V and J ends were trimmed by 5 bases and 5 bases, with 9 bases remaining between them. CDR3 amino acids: CSVLQGTGELFF. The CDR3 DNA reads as TGCAGCGTTCTTCAGGGAACCGGGGAGCTGTTTTTT.

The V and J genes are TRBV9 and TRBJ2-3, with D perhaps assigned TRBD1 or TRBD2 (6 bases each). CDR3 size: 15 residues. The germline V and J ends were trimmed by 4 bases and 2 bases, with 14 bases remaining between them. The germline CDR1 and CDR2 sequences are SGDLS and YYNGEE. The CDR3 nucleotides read TGTGCCAGCAGCACAGAGGGGGGATCCACAGATACGCAGTATTTT. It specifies CASSTEGGSTDTQYF.

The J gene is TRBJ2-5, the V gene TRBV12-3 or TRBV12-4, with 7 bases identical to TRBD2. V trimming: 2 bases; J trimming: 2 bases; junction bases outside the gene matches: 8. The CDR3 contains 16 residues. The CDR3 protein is CASSLLTSGGQETQYF. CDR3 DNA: TGTGCCAGCAGTTTATTGACGTCGGGAGGACAAGAGACCCAGTACTTC.

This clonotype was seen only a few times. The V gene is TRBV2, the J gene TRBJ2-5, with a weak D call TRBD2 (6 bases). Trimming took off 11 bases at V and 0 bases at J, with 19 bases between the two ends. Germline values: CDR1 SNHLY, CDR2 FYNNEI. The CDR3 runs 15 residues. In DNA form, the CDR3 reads TGTGCCGTCGTCATGGCGGGGCGGTACCAAGAGACCCAGTACTTC. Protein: CAVVMAGRYQETQYF.

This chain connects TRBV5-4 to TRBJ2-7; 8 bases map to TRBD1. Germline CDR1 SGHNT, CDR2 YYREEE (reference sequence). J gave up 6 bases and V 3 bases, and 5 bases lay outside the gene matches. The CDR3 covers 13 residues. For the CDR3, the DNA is TGTGCCAGCAGCTGGCGACAGGGGACCGAGCAGTACTTC. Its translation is CASSWRQGTEQYF.

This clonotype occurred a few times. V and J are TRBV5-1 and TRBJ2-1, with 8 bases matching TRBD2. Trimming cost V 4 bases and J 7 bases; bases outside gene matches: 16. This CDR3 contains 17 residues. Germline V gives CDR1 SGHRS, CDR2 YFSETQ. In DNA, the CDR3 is TGCGCCAGCAGCGAATCCCTAGCGGGTTTTTCGAGGAATGAGCAGTTCTTC. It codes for CASSESLAGFSRNEQFF. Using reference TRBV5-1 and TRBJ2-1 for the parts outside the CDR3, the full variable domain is KAGVTQTPRYLIKTRGQQVTLSCSPISGHRSVSWYQQTPGQGLQFLFEYFSETQRNKGNFPGRFSGRQFSNSRSEMNVSTLELGDSALYLCASSESLAGFSRNEQFFGPGTRLTVL.

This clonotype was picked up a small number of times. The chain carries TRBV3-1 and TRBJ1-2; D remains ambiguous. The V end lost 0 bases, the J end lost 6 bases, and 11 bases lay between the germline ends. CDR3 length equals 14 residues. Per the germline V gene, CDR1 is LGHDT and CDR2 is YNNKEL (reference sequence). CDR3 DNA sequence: TGTGCCAGCAGCCAAGATGATCTGACCGATGGCTACACCTTC. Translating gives CASSQDDLTDGYTF. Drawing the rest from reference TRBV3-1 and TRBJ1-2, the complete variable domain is DTAVSQTPKYLVTQMGNDKSIKCEQNLGHDTMYWYKQDSKKFLKIMFSYNNKELIINETVPNRFSPKSPDKAHLNLHINSLELGDSAVYFCASSQDDLTDGYTFGSGTRLTVV.

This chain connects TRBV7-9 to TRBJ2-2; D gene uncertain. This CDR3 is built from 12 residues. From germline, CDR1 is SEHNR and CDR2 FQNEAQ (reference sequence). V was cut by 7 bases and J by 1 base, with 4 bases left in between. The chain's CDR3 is CASMRNTGELFF. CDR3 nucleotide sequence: TGTGCCAGCATGAGGAACACCGGGGAGCTGTTTTTT.

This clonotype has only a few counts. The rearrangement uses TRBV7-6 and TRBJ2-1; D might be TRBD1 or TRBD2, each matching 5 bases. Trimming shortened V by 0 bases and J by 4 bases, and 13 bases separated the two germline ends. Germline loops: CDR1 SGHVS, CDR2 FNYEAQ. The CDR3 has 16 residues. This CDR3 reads CASSLAQGGGYNEQFF. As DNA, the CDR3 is TGTGCCAGCAGCTTAGCGCAGGGTGGAGGTTACAATGAGCAGTTCTTC.

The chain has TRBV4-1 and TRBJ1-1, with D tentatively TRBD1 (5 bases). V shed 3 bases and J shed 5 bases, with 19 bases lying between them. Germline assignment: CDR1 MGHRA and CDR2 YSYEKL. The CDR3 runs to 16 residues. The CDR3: CASSHLFGADITEAFF. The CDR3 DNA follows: TGCGCCAGCAGCCATCTCTTTGGGGCTGACATTACTGAAGCTTTCTTT.